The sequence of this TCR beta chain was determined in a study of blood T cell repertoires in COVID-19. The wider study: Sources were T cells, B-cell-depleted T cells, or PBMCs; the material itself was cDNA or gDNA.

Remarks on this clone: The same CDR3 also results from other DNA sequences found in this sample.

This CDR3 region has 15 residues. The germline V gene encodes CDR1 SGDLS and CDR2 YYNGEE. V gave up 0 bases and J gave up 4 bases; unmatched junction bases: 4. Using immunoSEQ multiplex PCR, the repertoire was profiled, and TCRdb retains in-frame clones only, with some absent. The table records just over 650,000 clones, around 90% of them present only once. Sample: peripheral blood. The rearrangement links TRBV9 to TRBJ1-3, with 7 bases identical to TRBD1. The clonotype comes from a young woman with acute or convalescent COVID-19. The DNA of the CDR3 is TGTGCCAGCAGCGTAGAGGGGGCGCGGGGAAACACCATATATTTT. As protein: CASSVEGARGNTIYF.